Listed here are 17 T cell receptor beta chains from one sample, sequenced in a study of blood T cell repertoires in COVID-19 (dated by TCRdb to about 2020). Libraries were built with the immunoSEQ multiplex PCR assay. TCRdb took this table from immuneACCESS and kept in-frame rearrangements with V and J called. Such tables lack part of the clones; where checked against another copy, unresolved V genes explain under half of the gap, and the rest is unexplained. This sample comprises roughly 250,000 clones, 80% to 90% of them detected only once. The ten largest clones take up about 3.1% of the sample. Sequenced input: PBMCs or T cells enriched from blood (not recorded which). These receptors came from a middle-aged woman who had been exposed to COVID-19.

The rearrangement joins TRBV28 to TRBJ1-2; 9 nucleotides line up with TRBD1. The CDR3 is made up of 14 amino acids. Germline CDR1 reads MDHEN; CDR2 reads SYDVKM. V trimming: 6 bases; J trimming: 3 bases; junction bases outside the gene matches: 5. In nucleotides, the CDR3 is TGTGCCAGCAGGCTGGGACAGGGTGACTATGGCTACACCTTC. This translates into CASRLGQGDYGYTF.

The V gene is TRBV30, the J gene TRBJ2-1, with D perhaps matching TRBD2 (6 bases). Germline CDR1 GTSNPN, CDR2 SVGIG (reference sequence). The length of the CDR3 is 15 residues. Trimming cost V 4 bases and J 3 bases, with 16 bases left between them. The CDR3 loop reads CAWISWTTDYNEQFF. The CDR3, as DNA: TGTGCCTGGATTTCTTGGACTACCGACTACAATGAGCAGTTCTTC.

The chain is built from TRBV24-1 and TRBJ1-2; 9 bases fit TRBD1. CDR3 length: 13 residues. With V trimmed by 7 bases and J by 7 bases, 6 bases remained unmatched. CDR1 is KGHDR, CDR2 SFDVKD, per germline. CDR3 sequence reads: CATRGTGLGGYTF. The CDR3, as DNA: TGTGCCACCAGGGGGACAGGGTTGGGTGGCTACACCTTC.

This clone was detected only a few times. The rearrangement uses TRBV6-6 and TRBJ2-1; 8 bases agree with TRBD1. With V trimmed by 1 base and J by 6 bases, 5 bases remained unmatched. The CDR3 is 15 residues long. Germline V CDR1 and CDR2: MNHNY, SVGAGI (reference sequence). DNA for the CDR3: TGTGCCAGCAGTTACTTTGGACAGGGAATCAATGAGCAGTTCTTC. Encoded protein: CASSYFGQGINEQFF.

This chain links TRBV9 with TRBJ1-4, with 10 bases matching TRBD1. CDR1 is SGDLS, CDR2 YYNGEE, per germline. This CDR3 is built from 15 residues. V lost 0 bases, J lost 7 bases, and 3 bases stayed unmatched. CDR3 bases: TGTGCCAGCAGCGTAGGGACAGGGGGAAGTGAAAAACTGTTTTTT. It is translated as CASSVGTGGSEKLFF.

The chain couples TRBV25-1 to TRBJ2-1; D might be TRBD1 (7 bases). Germline CDR1 and CDR2: MGHDK and SYGVNS. V lost 3 bases and J 4 bases, leaving 22 bases between the germline ends. The CDR3 totals 18 residues. The CDR3 spells CASSETQGGRGGYNEQFF. The CDR3 DNA follows: TGTGCCAGCAGTGAGACGCAGGGGGGCCGAGGGGGATACAATGAGCAGTTCTTC.

A remark on this clone: At one of its ends the junction is not consistent with the germline gene, which may arise from a read error. CDR3 sequence reads: CASSLVVGANTEAFF. CDR3 DNA sequence: TGTGCCAGCAGCTTGGTGGTAGGGGCGAACACTGAAGCTTTCTTT. V is TRBV5-1 and J is TRBJ1-1; D may be TRBD1 (5 bases). The CDR3 consists of 15 residues. The V gene's germline CDR1 is SGHRS and CDR2 YFSETQ.

The chain links TRBV5-6 to TRBJ2-7, with a tentative D call TRBD1 (6 bases). CDR3 length: 14 amino acids. Trimming took 0 bases from V and 2 from J, leaving 9 bases between them. Per the germline V gene, CDR1 is SGHDT and CDR2 is YYEEEE. CDR3 protein: CASSLVGAPYEQYV. Here the CDR3 DNA reads TGTGCCAGCAGCTTGGTGGGGGCCCCCTACGAGCAGTACGTC.

The chain recombines TRBV5-1 with TRBJ2-2; 7 nucleotides align to TRBD1. V lost 4 bases to trimming and J lost 4 bases; unmatched junction nucleotides: 7. CDR3 size: 15 residues. Germline CDR1 reads SGHRS; CDR2 reads YFSETQ. The DNA for the CDR3 is TGCGCCAGCAGCCGGGGACAGATTAGCACCGGGGAGCTGTTTTTT. This translates into CASSRGQISTGELFF.

This chain joins TRBV5-5 and TRBJ1-5, with 12 bases identical to TRBD1. Trimming cost V 3 bases and J 2 bases; bases outside gene matches: 15. CDR1 is SGHKS and CDR2 is YYEKEE in the germline V gene (reference sequence). The CDR3 is made up of 20 amino acids. In DNA, the CDR3 is TGTGCCAGCAGCTATCGAGAACGAATGGGACAGGGGGCTGGCAATCAGCCCCAGCATTTT. This gives the protein CASSYRERMGQGAGNQPQHF.

The rearrangement joins TRBV19 to TRBJ2-1, with 13 bases identical to TRBD2. This CDR3 is built from 15 residues. The junction had 11 bases not matched to a gene; V was cut back by 2 bases and J by 16 bases. Germline V gene sequence: CDR1 LNHDA, CDR2 SQIVND (reference sequence). For the CDR3, the DNA is TGTGCCAGTAGTATATTTAGGACTAGCGGGAGCTTATTCTTCTTC. As protein: CASSIFRTSGSLFFF.

This clone was detected once. This chain uses TRBV11-2 with TRBJ1-1; a possible D gene is TRBD1 (6 bases). The V end was cut by 0 bases, the J end by 4 bases, with 15 bases between. The CDR3 has 16 amino acids. The germline CDR1 and CDR2 sequences are SGHAT and FQNNGV. This CDR3 is CASSLENHRASTEAFF. The CDR3 coding sequence is TGTGCCAGCAGCTTAGAGAACCACAGGGCTAGCACTGAAGCTTTCTTT. Based on the CDR3 plus reference TRBV11-2 and TRBJ1-1, the full variable domain is EAGVAQSPRYKIIEKRQSVAFWCNPISGHATLYWYQQILGQGPKLLIQFQNNGVVDDSQLPKDRFSAERLKGVDSTLKIQPAKLEDSAVYLCASSLENHRASTEAFFGQGTRLTVV.

This clone is a singleton in its sample. The chain joins TRBV30 to TRBJ1-5; a possible D gene is TRBD1 (6 bases). V was shortened by 0 bases and J by 7 bases, with 13 bases between the two germline ends. Germline V gene data show CDR1 as GTSNPN and CDR2 as SVGIG (reference sequence). The CDR3 loop spans 14 amino acids. CDR3 DNA: TGTGCCTGGAGTGTACTGGCAGGGGACCAGCCCCAGCATTTT. It encodes CAWSVLAGDQPQHF.

This rearrangement joins TRBV4-2 to TRBJ2-2, with D possibly being TRBD2 (5 bases). V was pared by 8 bases and J by 5 bases, with 9 bases between. This CDR3 has 12 residues. The germline V gene has CDR1 LGHNA and CDR2 YNFKEQ. CDR3 region: CASRSGTGELFF. CDR3 DNA sequence: TGTGCCAGCCGTTCGGGAACCGGGGAGCTGTTTTTT.

The chain is built from TRBV4-2 and TRBJ2-5, with D possibly TRBD2 on 6 matching bases. Germline V gene sequence: CDR1 LGHNA, CDR2 YNFKEQ. The V end was cut by 4 bases, the J end by 2 bases, with 14 bases between. The CDR3 has 15 residues. CDR3 residues: CASSPAGTQQETQYF. CDR3 coding DNA: TGTGCCAGCAGCCCCGCCGGGACTCAACAAGAGACCCAGTACTTC.

The CDR3 sequence: CATSPGDTGELFF. The CDR3 nucleotides read TGCGCCACCAGTCCGGGGGACACCGGGGAGCTGTTTTTT. This chain joins TRBV5-1 and TRBJ2-2; the D gene is possibly TRBD2 (6 bases). This CDR3 is built from 13 residues. CDR1 is SGHRS, CDR2 YFSETQ, per germline. Trimming took 9 bases from V and 3 from J, leaving 12 bases between them.

The chain combines TRBV13 with TRBJ1-1, with D unclear. CDR1 is PRHDT and CDR2 is FYEKMQ in the germline V gene (reference sequence). V was clipped by 4 bases and J by 3 bases, with 12 bases between them. CDR3 length equals 14 residues. CDR3 in DNA: TGTGCCAGCAGCTACAACTTTGGGCACACTGAAGCTTTCTTT. As protein: CASSYNFGHTEAFF.